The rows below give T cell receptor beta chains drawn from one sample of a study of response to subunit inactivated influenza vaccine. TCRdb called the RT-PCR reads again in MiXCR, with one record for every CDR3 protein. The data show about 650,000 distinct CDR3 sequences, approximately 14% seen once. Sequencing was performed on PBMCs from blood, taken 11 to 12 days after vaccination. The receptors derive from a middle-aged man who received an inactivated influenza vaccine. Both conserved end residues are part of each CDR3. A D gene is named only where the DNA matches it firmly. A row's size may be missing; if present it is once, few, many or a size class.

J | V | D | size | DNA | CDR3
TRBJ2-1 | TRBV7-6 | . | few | TGTGCCAGCAGCTTTACCATGGCGGATGAGCAGTTCTTC | CASSFTMADEQFF
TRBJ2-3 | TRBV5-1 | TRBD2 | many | TGCGCCAGCAGCTCAATACTAGCGGGAGGAGCAGATACGCAGTATTTT | CASSSILAGGADTQYF
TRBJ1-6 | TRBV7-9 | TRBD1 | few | TGTGCCAGCAGCGTCGACAGGGGAGGTTCACCCCTCCACTTT | CASSVDRGGSPLHF
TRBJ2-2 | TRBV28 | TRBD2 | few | TGTGCCAGCGGGCTTGGAGGGAGGGCCACCGGGGAGCTGTTTTTT | CASGLGGRATGELFF
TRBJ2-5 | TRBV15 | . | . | TGTGCCACCAGCAGAGCCACGGGCCTATCTCAAGAGACCCAGTACTTC | CATSRATGLSQETQYF
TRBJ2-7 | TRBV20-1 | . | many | TGCAGTGCTAGAGACAGGTCCTACGAGCAGTACTTC | CSARDRSYEQYF
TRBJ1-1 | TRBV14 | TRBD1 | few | TGTGCCAGCAGGACCGGACAGGGTGAAGCTTTCTTT | CASRTGQGEAFF
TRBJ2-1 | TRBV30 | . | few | TGTGCCTGGAGTGTTATAGCTGAGCAGTTCTTC | CAWSVIAEQFF
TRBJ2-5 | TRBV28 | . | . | TGTGCCAGCAGCCCCTTGGCGGGCCCGTCCCAGTACTTC | CASSPLAGPSQYF
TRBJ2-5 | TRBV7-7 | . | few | TGTGCTAGCAGCCACACCGGGCCTCAAGAGACCCAGTACTTC | CASSHTGPQETQYF
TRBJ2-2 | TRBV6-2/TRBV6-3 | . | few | TGTGCCAGCAGCCAGTGGGGGACCGGGGAGCTGTTTTTT | CASSQWGTGELFF
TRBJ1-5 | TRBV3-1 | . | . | TGTGCCAGCAGCCAAGAAATACATGGGGCCCCCGAGCATTTT | CASSQEIHGAPEHF
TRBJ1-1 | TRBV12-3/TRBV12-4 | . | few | TGTGCCAGCAGTCCACCAGGGAGGTTGTTGAACACTGAAGCTTTCTTT | CASSPPGRLLNTEAFF
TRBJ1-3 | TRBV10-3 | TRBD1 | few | TGTGCCATCAGCCCGGGACAGGGAGAGAGCCTGTTCGGAAACACCATATATTTT | CAISPGQGESLFGNTIYF
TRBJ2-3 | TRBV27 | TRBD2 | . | TGTGCCAGCAGTTTATCGGCAGGACTAGCGGGACCCACAGATACGCAGTATTTT | CASSLSAGLAGPTDTQYF
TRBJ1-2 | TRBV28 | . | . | TGTGGGGCATACTCCATCAACTATGGCTACACCTTC | CGAYSINYGYTF
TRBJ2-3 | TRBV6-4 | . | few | TGTGCCAGCAGTGACGGGGGGTCAGATACGCAGTATTTT | CASSDGGSDTQYF
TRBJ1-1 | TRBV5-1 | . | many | TGCGCCAGCAGCTTGGACTGGAACACTGAAGCTTTCTTT | CASSLDWNTEAFF
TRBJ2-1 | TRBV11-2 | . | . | TGTGCCAGCAGCTCCAGGAGGGGGGGTTCCTACAATGAGCAGTTCTTC | CASSSRRGGSYNEQFF
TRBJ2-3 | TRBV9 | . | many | TGTGCCAGCAGCGTAAGATCGACCACAGATACGCAGTATTTT | CASSVRSTTDTQYF
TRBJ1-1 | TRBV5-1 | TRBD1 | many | TGCGCCAGCAGCTTAGACAGGGCTAACACTGAAGCTTTCTTT | CASSLDRANTEAFF
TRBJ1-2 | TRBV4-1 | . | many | TGCGCCAGCAGCCAAGGAGGGGGATATGGCTACACCTTC | CASSQGGGYGYTF
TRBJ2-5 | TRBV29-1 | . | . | TGCAGCGTTGACGAGACAGGCCAAGAGACCCAGTACTTC | CSVDETGQETQYF
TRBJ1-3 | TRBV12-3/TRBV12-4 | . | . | TGTGCCAGCAGAAACAAGGGGGGAAACACCATATATTTT | CASRNKGGNTIYF
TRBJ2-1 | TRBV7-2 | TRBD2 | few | TGTGCCAGCAGCTTAAGAAGCGGGAGGGTGCAGTTCTTC | CASSLRSGRVQFF
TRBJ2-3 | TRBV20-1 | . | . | TGCAGTGCTAGAGTTTCTGGATCAAGGGTTGTTATTGGCACAGATACGCAGTATTTT | CSARVSGSRVVIGTDTQYF
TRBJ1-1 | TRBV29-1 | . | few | TGCAGCGTCTCCCCCGGGGCTTTCTTT | CSVSPGAFF
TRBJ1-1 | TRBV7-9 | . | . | TGTGCCAGCAGGTCAGGGGAAACTGAAGCTTTCTTT | CASRSGETEAFF
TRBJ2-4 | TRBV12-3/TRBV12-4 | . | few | TGTGCCAGCAGTAACAGAGCAGACAAAAACATTCAGTACTTC | CASSNRADKNIQYF
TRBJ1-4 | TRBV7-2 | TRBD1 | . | TGTGCCAGCAGCCCCGGGACAGGGTTTAATGAAAAACTGTTTTTT | CASSPGTGFNEKLFF
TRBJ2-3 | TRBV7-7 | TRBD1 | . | TGTGCCAGCAGCTTGGACAGGCAAAGCACAGATACGCAGTATTTT | CASSLDRQSTDTQYF
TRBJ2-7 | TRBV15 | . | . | TGTGCCACCAGCAGCATGAAACCGGACAGCCCCTACGAGCAGTACTTC | CATSSMKPDSPYEQYF
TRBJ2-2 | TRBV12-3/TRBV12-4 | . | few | TGTGCCAGCAGTTTAGAGGCATTCACCGGGGAGCTGTTTTTT | CASSLEAFTGELFF
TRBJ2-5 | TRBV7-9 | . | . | TGTGCCAGCAGCTTAATCGGACAAGATAGCGAGACCCAGTACTTC | CASSLIGQDSETQYF
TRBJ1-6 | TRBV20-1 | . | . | TGCAGTGCTAGAAGGAATTCGAAGGTGGGGGTTTCACCCCTCCACTTT | CSARRNSKVGVSPLHF
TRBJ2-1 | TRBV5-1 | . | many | TGTGCCAGTAGCTCGGCGTCCTACAATGAGCAGTTCTTC | CASSSASYNEQFF
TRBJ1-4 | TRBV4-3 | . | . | TGCGCCAGCAGCCAAGAGGTAGCTTCAGGGTCAAGGGAAAAACTGTTTTTT | CASSQEVASGSREKLFF
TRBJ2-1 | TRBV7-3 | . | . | TGTGCCAGCAGCCCGATTGGGGGAGAGGCTGAGCAGTTCTTC | CASSPIGGEAEQFF
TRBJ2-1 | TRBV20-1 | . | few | TGCAGTGCTATTTCCCAGGGGATGAATGAGCAGTTCTTC | CSAISQGMNEQFF
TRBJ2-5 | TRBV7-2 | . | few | TGTGCCAGCAGCTTATCCCGGACGAGAGAGACCCAGTACTTC | CASSLSRTRETQYF